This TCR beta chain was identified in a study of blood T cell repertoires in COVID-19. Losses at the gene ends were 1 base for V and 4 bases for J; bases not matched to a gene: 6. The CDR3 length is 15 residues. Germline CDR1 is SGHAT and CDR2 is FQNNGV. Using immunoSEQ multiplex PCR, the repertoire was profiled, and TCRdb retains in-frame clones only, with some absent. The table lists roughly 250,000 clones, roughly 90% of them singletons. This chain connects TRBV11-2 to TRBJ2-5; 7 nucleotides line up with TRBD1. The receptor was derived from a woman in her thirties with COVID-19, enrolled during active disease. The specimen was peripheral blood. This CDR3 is CASSLGRRQGETQYF. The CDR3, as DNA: TGTGCCAGCAGCTTAGGAAGGAGACAGGGAGAGACCCAGTACTTC.